This TCR beta chain was identified during a study of T cells after yellow fever vaccination. Notes on the study in general: The CD4 compartment and the CD8 compartment contained a small share of clonotypes in common. Reappearing after the booster were most of the clones from primary vaccination (about 96% CD4, 88% CD8).

A word on this clonotype: Its target is unknown.

TCRdb re-analysed the 5' RACE reads in MiXCR, keeping a single row per CDR3 protein. This sample carries some 260,000 distinct CDR3 sequences, around 4.9% of them seen once, and the ten largest clones take more than 3%. Sequenced material: CD4+ T cells sorted from PBMCs, taken on the day of the yellow fever booster vaccination. This TCR was sampled from a man aged 18 to 30 who received the YFV17D yellow fever vaccine.

The CDR3, as DNA: TGTGCCAGCAGTCCAGCCGTGAATTCACCCCTCCACTTT. Translation gives CASSPAVNSPLHF. The chain recombines TRBV7-3 with TRBJ1-6; D not resolved. CDR1 and CDR2 from the germline V gene are SGHTA and FQGTGA. Trimming removed 6 bases at V and 7 bases at J, with 10 bases between. The CDR3 covers 13 residues.